One sample yielded the 30 T cell receptor beta chains listed below, sequenced in a study of identical twins. TCRdb fed the 5' RACE reads into MiXCR, producing one record per CDR3 protein. The sample lists a few hundred thousand distinct CDR3 sequences; less than 9% were seen once. This sample also belongs to another study, concerning yellow fever vaccine responses in identical twins.

Sequences were obtained from memory (CD45RO+) T cells sorted from blood. The receptor source for this set is a woman under 30 in good health.

The sample holds many counts of this clonotype. This sequence joins TRBV19 and TRBJ2-5; 12 nucleotides agree with TRBD2. The V segment lost 5 bases and the J segment 5 bases; nucleotides outside the gene matches: 6. CDR1 is LNHDA, CDR2 SQIVND, per germline (reference sequence). The CDR3 extends over 15 amino acids. In DNA form, the CDR3 reads TGTGCCAGTAGTGCGATGACTAGCGGGAGTGAGACCCAGTACTTC. It is translated as CASSAMTSGSETQYF.

This clonotype was detected many times. J is TRBJ2-5 and V is TRBV12-3 or TRBV12-4; 10 bases fit TRBD2. The V and J ends lost 5 bases and 4 bases, in that order; junction bases with no gene match: 7. The CDR3 is 15 residues long. The CDR3 nucleotides read TGTGCCAGCAGTCCTCTAGCGGGAGCGGGAGAGACCCAGTACTTC. It codes for CASSPLAGAGETQYF.

The table lists this clonotype with many counts. The rearrangement links TRBV7-9 to TRBJ1-1; D may be TRBD1 (6 bases). V was clipped by 8 bases and J by 6 bases, with 16 bases between them. Per the germline V gene, CDR1 is SEHNR and CDR2 is FQNEAQ (reference sequence). The CDR3 contains 13 residues. The CDR3 DNA is TGTGCCAGCGCAGGGGTACCCGTGGCTGAAGCTTTCTTT. Translation gives CASAGVPVAEAFF.

The V call is TRBV3-1, the J call TRBJ1-6; D might be TRBD1 (6 bases). Germline CDR1 LGHDT, CDR2 YNNKEL (reference sequence). V gave up 4 bases and J gave up 10 bases, with 14 bases separating them. The CDR3 has 14 residues. In DNA, the CDR3 is TGTGCCAGCAGCCCCGCGGGGGGGCGATCACCCCTCCACTTT. It specifies CASSPAGGRSPLHF.

The J gene is TRBJ2-5, the V gene TRBV6-1; D possibly corresponds to TRBD2 (5 bases). This CDR3 comprises 12 residues. The V gene lost 6 bases and the J gene lost 9 bases, with 14 bases spanning the gap. CDR1 MNHNS and CDR2 SASEGT come from the germline V gene. The CDR3 is CASRERTGSQYF. The CDR3, as DNA: TGTGCCAGCAGGGAAAGAACGGGGTCCCAGTACTTC.

This chain links TRBV5-6 with TRBJ1-1; tentative D call: TRBD1 (6 bases). The CDR3 length is 14 residues. V was pared by 4 bases and J by 0 bases, with 10 bases between. Germline CDR1 and CDR2: SGHDT and YYEEEE. CDR3 amino acids: CASSDDRMNTEAFF. In DNA, the CDR3 is TGTGCCAGCAGCGACGACAGGATGAACACTGAAGCTTTCTTT.

Comments on this clonotype: One base away lies a much larger clone, so this may be a sequencing read error. The CDR3 reads CAISFTSGSLGVTYNEQFF. DNA of the CDR3: TGTGCCATCAGTTTTACTAGCGGGAGCTTGGGCGTCACCTACAATGAGCAGTTCTTC. The V and J genes are TRBV10-3 and TRBJ2-1; 11 nucleotides agree with TRBD2. The CDR3 loop spans 19 amino acids. Losses at the gene ends were 5 bases for V and 2 bases for J; bases not matched to a gene: 14. Germline V gene data show CDR1 as ENHRY and CDR2 as SYGVKD.

This clonotype appeared many times. Here the CDR3 DNA reads TGCAGTGCTAGAGGGAACCAGGAATATTCACCCCTCCACTTT. Translated: CSARGNQEYSPLHF. The V and J genes are TRBV20-1 and TRBJ1-6; D call uncertain. CDR1 DFQATT and CDR2 SNEGSKA come from the germline V gene (reference sequence). The length of the CDR3 is 14 residues. Trimming removed 1 base from V and 8 bases from J, with 12 bases in between.

This sequence joins TRBV11-2 and TRBJ2-1, with 7 bases lining up with TRBD2. This CDR3 has 16 amino acids. The V gene end was trimmed by 5 bases and the J gene end by 2 bases; junction bases not matched to a gene: 9. Germline V gives CDR1 SGHAT, CDR2 FQNNGV. The CDR3 DNA sequence: TGTGCCAGCAGCCCGGGGTCAGCGGGGCCCTACAATGAGCAGTTCTTC. It is translated as CASSPGSAGPYNEQFF.

This clonotype has a handful of counts. The chain combines TRBV10-2 with TRBJ2-2; 7 nucleotides line up with TRBD2. The J segment lost 0 bases and the V segment lost 7 bases, leaving 2 bases of the junction unmatched. The CDR3 is 14 residues long. CDR1 is WSHSY, CDR2 SAAADI, per germline. The CDR3 region is CASMAGANTGELFF. CDR3 DNA sequence: TGCGCCAGCATGGCGGGAGCGAACACCGGGGAGCTGTTTTTT.

The chain uses TRBV20-1 and TRBJ1-1, with no clear D. The CDR3 length is 13 residues. V lost 0 bases and J 6 bases, leaving 11 bases between the germline ends. Germline CDR1 and CDR2: DFQATT and SNEGSKA (reference sequence). Here the CDR3 reads CSARDRYSAEAFF. CDR3 in DNA: TGCAGTGCTAGAGATAGATACTCCGCTGAAGCTTTCTTT.

This clonotype was recorded a few times. Here the CDR3 DNA reads TGTGCCAGCAGTCTCGGACACCGCCGTAATGAGCAGTTCTTC. This codes for CASSLGHRRNEQFF. The chain combines TRBV12-3 or TRBV12-4 with TRBJ2-1; TRBD1 might be the D (5 bases). V lost 5 bases and J lost 7, with 15 bases in between. The CDR3 length is 14 residues.

On this clonotype itself: At one end, the junction sequence differs from germline, possibly due to a read error. This sequence joins TRBV20-1 and TRBJ2-7; tentatively, D is TRBD2 (6 bases). The CDR3 is made up of 16 amino acids. Germline lookup yields CDR1 DFQATT and CDR2 SNEGSKA (reference sequence). For the CDR3, the DNA is TGCTGTGCTACGGGACTCATGGGCCAAGGCTCCTACGAGCAGTACTTC. Translating it yields CCATGLMGQGSYEQYF.

This clonotype has at least ten counts. The chain has TRBV4-1 and TRBJ2-7; either TRBD1 or TRBD2 may fit D (5 bases each). V gave up 1 base and J gave up 1 base, with 14 bases separating them. The CDR3 is 16 residues long. CDR1 is MGHRA and CDR2 is YSYEKL in the germline V gene. CDR3 sequence (DNA): TGCGCCAGCAGCCAAGCGGTCGGGACCGGTTCCTACGAGCAGTACTTC. Protein product: CASSQAVGTGSYEQYF.

The J gene is TRBJ2-7, the V gene TRBV28; 7 bases agree with TRBD1. The CDR3 spans 15 residues. Germline CDR1 is MDHEN and CDR2 is SYDVKM. The ends lost 3 bases at V and 1 base at J; junction bases unmatched: 6. CDR3 sequence: CASSLGDRLSYEQYV. As DNA, the CDR3 is TGTGCCAGCAGTTTGGGGGACAGACTATCCTACGAGCAGTACGTC.

The gene calls are TRBV20-1 and TRBJ1-2; tentative D call: TRBD1 (6 bases). This CDR3 spans 15 amino acids. Germline lookup yields CDR1 DFQATT and CDR2 SNEGSKA (reference sequence). The V gene lost 3 bases and the J gene lost 6 bases, with 20 bases spanning the gap. CDR3 loop: CSASSMDSRRNGYTF. The CDR3, as DNA: TGCAGTGCTAGTTCAATGGACAGTAGAAGGAATGGCTACACCTTC.

This clonotype was recorded many times. The rearrangement uses TRBV5-1 and TRBJ2-3; 7 bases are shared with TRBD2. V trimming: 9 bases; J trimming: 3 bases; junction bases outside the gene matches: 10. CDR3 length equals 14 residues. CDR1 SGHRS and CDR2 YFSETQ come from the germline V gene. The CDR3 reads CATRTTGGTDTQYF. As DNA, the CDR3 is TGCGCCACCAGAACAACCGGGGGGACAGATACGCAGTATTTT.

The table lists this clonotype with many counts. This chain links TRBV9 with TRBJ2-3; D may be TRBD2 (5 bases). The germline V and J ends were trimmed by 4 bases and 7 bases, with 10 bases remaining between them. Per germline, CDR1 SGDLS and CDR2 YYNGEE. The CDR3 is 12 residues long. CDR3: CASSTAGNTQYF. Written as DNA, the CDR3 is TGTGCCAGCAGCACAGCCGGGAATACGCAGTATTTT.

There are a few counts of this clonotype. This chain links TRBV5-6 with TRBJ1-1; perhaps TRBD1 as D (6 bases). This CDR3 comprises 17 residues. The ends were cut back, 0 bases at V and 5 bases at J, with 20 bases in the middle. Germline CDR1 reads SGHDT; CDR2 reads YYEEEE. The CDR3 protein is CASSLEVGGYQGTEAFF. In nucleotides, the CDR3 is TGTGCCAGCAGCTTGGAGGTGGGGGGGTATCAGGGGACTGAAGCTTTCTTT.

This clonotype was counted many times. The genes are TRBV7-2 and TRBJ2-1; 10 bases are a match to TRBD2. V lost 3 bases, J lost 1 base, and 9 bases stayed unmatched. This CDR3 region has 18 residues. Germline loops: CDR1 SGHTA, CDR2 FQGNSA. The CDR3: CASSLGLAGARSYNEQFF. In DNA form, the CDR3 reads TGTGCCAGCAGCTTGGGGCTAGCGGGAGCTCGGTCCTACAATGAGCAGTTCTTC.

The rearrangement joins TRBV27 to TRBJ2-7; TRBD1 matches 7 bases. Unmatched junction bases numbered 11, after V lost 5 bases and J lost 7 bases. The germline V gene encodes CDR1 MNHEY and CDR2 SMNVEV (reference sequence). The CDR3 spans 14 residues. CDR3 amino acids: CASSLNTGAGEQYF. For the CDR3, the DNA is TGTGCCAGCAGTCTCAATACAGGGGCCGGGGAGCAGTACTTC.

This clonotype was seen repeatedly, ten times or more. V usage is TRBV5-6 and J usage is TRBJ1-1, with 10 bases identical to TRBD1. Trimming removed 6 bases from V and 3 bases from J; junction bases left unmatched: 17. The V gene's germline CDR1 is SGHDT and CDR2 YYEEEE. This CDR3 is 18 amino acids long. CDR3 loop: CASILRRGQGRGDTEAFF. The CDR3 DNA follows: TGTGCCAGCATCCTCCGGAGGGGACAGGGGCGAGGAGACACTGAAGCTTTCTTT.

Details on this clonotype: A read error may be the cause here, since a much bigger clone is one base away. The chain couples TRBV29-1 to TRBJ2-2; D might be TRBD1 (6 bases). The V gene lost 4 bases and the J gene lost 2 bases, with 14 bases spanning the gap. The CDR3 covers 15 residues. CDR1 SQVTM and CDR2 ANQGSEA come from the germline V gene. The CDR3 loop is CSVVEQGTNTGELFF. The CDR3 bases are TGCAGCGTTGTAGAGCAGGGGACCAACACCGGGGAGCTGTTTTTT.

About this clonotype itself: This clone may be a read error of a much larger clone one base away. The chain has TRBV7-2 and TRBJ2-5, with D perhaps matching TRBD2 (6 bases). The CDR3 spans 13 residues. The V gene lost 6 bases and the J gene lost 7 bases, with 15 bases spanning the gap. Germline values: CDR1 SGHTA, CDR2 FQGNSA. CDR3 loop: CASSLGLWGTQYF. The CDR3 region has the DNA TGTGCCAGCAGTTTGGGACTTTGGGGGACCCAGTACTTC.

There are many counts of this clonotype. The V call is TRBV20-1, the J call TRBJ2-5, with 9 bases that match TRBD1. J gave up 11 bases and V 6 bases, and 16 bases lay outside the gene matches. CDR1 DFQATT and CDR2 SNEGSKA come from the germline V gene (reference sequence). The CDR3 runs 14 residues. In DNA form, the CDR3 reads TGCAGTGCACAAGCCGGGACAGGGCCCTTTAGGCAGTACTTC. Its protein is CSAQAGTGPFRQYF.

This clonotype has a count of ten or more. The chain carries TRBV5-1 and TRBJ2-2, with TRBD1 as a possible D gene (5 bases). V lost 0 bases and J 4 bases, leaving 10 bases between the germline ends. Germline assignment: CDR1 SGHRS and CDR2 YFSETQ. This CDR3 has 15 amino acids. CDR3 nucleotides: TGCGCCAGCAGCTTGGCTCAAGGGGCCACCGGGGAGCTGTTTTTT. Translation: CASSLAQGATGELFF.

This clonotype was seen at least ten times. This chain connects TRBV5-1 to TRBJ2-3, with D unresolved. This CDR3 spans 11 amino acids. The V end lost 3 bases, the J end lost 8 bases, and 7 bases lay between the germline ends. Per germline, CDR1 SGHRS and CDR2 YFSETQ. CDR3 sequence (DNA): TGCGCCAGCAGCTACGAAAGTACGCAGTATTTT. This codes for CASSYESTQYF.

This clonotype came up a few times. The gene calls are TRBV9 and TRBJ2-5; 9 bases are shared with TRBD2. The V and J ends lost 0 bases and 1 base, in that order; junction bases with no gene match: 7. The CDR3 spans 17 residues. Per germline, CDR1 SGDLS and CDR2 YYNGEE. CDR3 amino acids: CASSVATSGGPQETQYF. In DNA form, the CDR3 reads TGTGCCAGCAGCGTAGCTACGAGCGGGGGGCCCCAAGAGACCCAGTACTTC.

This clonotype was counted a few times. The chain couples TRBV20-1 to TRBJ1-5; the D gene is possibly TRBD1 (5 bases). Germline CDR1 reads DFQATT; CDR2 reads SNEGSKA (reference sequence). This CDR3 has 13 residues. The V and J ends lost 7 bases and 2 bases respectively, with 12 bases between them. As DNA, the CDR3 is TGCAGTGGGGGTAGGGACGGCAATCAGCCCCAGCATTTT. Translation: CSGGRDGNQPQHF.

The table lists this clonotype with many counts. The chain links TRBV20-1 to TRBJ2-7, with D unresolved. With 1 base removed from V and 4 bases from J, the gap between germline ends came to 20 bases. CDR3 size: 16 residues. Germline CDR1 reads DFQATT; CDR2 reads SNEGSKA (reference sequence). CDR3 in amino acids: CSARGVGSLVRYEQYV. CDR3 DNA: TGCAGTGCTAGAGGGGTGGGTTCGCTAGTACGTTACGAGCAGTACGTC.